This T cell receptor beta chain was identified in a study of cytomegalovirus exposure and HLA in healthy donors. General study findings and limits: As a later analysis revealed, the rate of TCR association differed by HLA locus, with DRB1 most and HLA-C fewest.

CDR3 length equals 13 residues. The J segment lost 7 bases and the V segment lost 2 bases, leaving 2 bases of the junction unmatched. The germline V gene encodes CDR1 MNHNS and CDR2 SASEGT. Primers: 60 Vbeta forward and 13 Jbeta reverse. In the source study's methods: About 11 million of 80 million or so unique TCR beta chains were shared, per a later count. Generated by immunoSEQ multiplex PCR, the TCRdb table keeps only in-frame clones and is missing some. The V and J calls and clone size come from that table; D and trimming were worked out from the DNA. This sample yields around 120,000 clones, of which 75% to 85% are seen a single time; less than 3% belongs to the top ten. Note on this clone: Antigen specificity is unknown.

The sequenced sample was PBMCs. This TCR was sampled from a man aged 50-60 years in good health and CMV-seronegative. The rearrangement links TRBV6-1 to TRBJ1-5; 7 bases are a match to TRBD1. The CDR3 spells CASSELQGQPQHF. The CDR3 nucleotides read TGTGCCAGCAGTGAATTACAGGGGCAGCCCCAGCATTTT.